This is a list of T cell receptor beta chains from one sample in a study of regulatory T cells in long-lasting Graves disease. One entry per CDR3 protein, called by TCRdb with MiXCR from the multiplex PCR reads. The sample records 350,000 to 450,000 distinct CDR3 sequences, 15% being singletons. These data were likewise used in another study, on T cells in Graves' hyperthyroidism and ophthalmopathy.

Sequenced here: peripheral blood mononuclear cells (PBMCs), sampled at new diagnosis, from a patient treated with antithyroid drugs. These receptors came from a woman aged 25 to 39 with Graves disease. Both conserved end residues are part of each CDR3. A D gene is named only where the DNA matches it firmly. A row's size may be missing; if present it is once, few, many or a size class.

clone_size: many; d_call: TRBD1; j_call: TRBJ1-6; v_call: TRBV6-1; cdr3_nt: TGTGCCAGCGGGGACAGAGATAATTCACCCCTCCACTTT; cdr3_aa: CASGDRDNSPLHF
clone_size: many; d_call: .; j_call: TRBJ2-3; v_call: TRBV24-1; cdr3_nt: TGTGCCAGGGTAACTTTAGCAAGCACAGATACGCAGTATTTT; cdr3_aa: CARVTLASTDTQYF
clone_size: .; d_call: TRBD2; j_call: TRBJ2-7; v_call: TRBV3-1; cdr3_nt: TGTGCCAGCAGCCAAGACACCGGGACTAGCGTCTACGAGCAGTACTTC; cdr3_aa: CASSQDTGTSVYEQYF
clone_size: .; d_call: TRBD1; j_call: TRBJ1-1; v_call: TRBV19; cdr3_nt: TGTGCCACTCGGGGATCGGACAGGGCGGGCACTGAAGCTTTCTTT; cdr3_aa: CATRGSDRAGTEAFF
clone_size: few; d_call: .; j_call: TRBJ2-1; v_call: TRBV24-1; cdr3_nt: TGTGCCACCAGTGATAGGTCGGCAGGGATATCGGATGAGCAGTTCTTC; cdr3_aa: CATSDRSAGISDEQFF
clone_size: many; d_call: .; j_call: TRBJ2-4; v_call: TRBV18; cdr3_nt: TGTGCCAGCTCACCGTCCGAACCCAGTACGGAATACTTC; cdr3_aa: CASSPSEPSTEYF
clone_size: many; d_call: .; j_call: TRBJ2-7; v_call: TRBV27; cdr3_nt: TGTGCCAGCAGTTTCACCCGAGGGGGCTACGAGCAGTACTTC; cdr3_aa: CASSFTRGGYEQYF
clone_size: many; d_call: .; j_call: TRBJ1-5; v_call: TRBV27; cdr3_nt: TGTGCCAGCAGTCCTATATCTAGCAATCAGCCCCAGCATTTT; cdr3_aa: CASSPISSNQPQHF
clone_size: few; d_call: .; j_call: TRBJ2-5; v_call: TRBV5-1; cdr3_nt: TGCGCCAGCAGCACCACGGGGCGGGTACAAGAGACCCAGTACTTC; cdr3_aa: CASSTTGRVQETQYF
clone_size: few; d_call: TRBD1; j_call: TRBJ1-1; v_call: TRBV20-1; cdr3_nt: TGCAGTGCGCGGACAGGAGGGAACACTGAAGCTTCCTTT; cdr3_aa: CSARTGGNTEASF
clone_size: many; d_call: TRBD1; j_call: TRBJ1-5; v_call: TRBV11-2; cdr3_nt: TGTGCCAGCAGCTTAGAGACAGGGTTTGGTCAGCCCCAGCATTTT; cdr3_aa: CASSLETGFGQPQHF
clone_size: few; d_call: .; j_call: TRBJ1-6; v_call: TRBV4-1; cdr3_nt: TGCGCCAGCAGCCAAGACGTAGGGAATTCACCCCTCCACTTT; cdr3_aa: CASSQDVGNSPLHF
clone_size: many; d_call: .; j_call: TRBJ1-2; v_call: TRBV6-5; cdr3_nt: TGTGCCAGCAGTTACTCCCCAGGGGAGACATATGGCTACACCTTC; cdr3_aa: CASSYSPGETYGYTF
clone_size: .; d_call: TRBD2; j_call: TRBJ2-1; v_call: TRBV10-3; cdr3_nt: TGTGCCATCAGTGAAAGGACTAGCGGGTTCAATGAGCAGTTCTTC; cdr3_aa: CAISERTSGFNEQFF
clone_size: many; d_call: .; j_call: TRBJ1-5; v_call: TRBV12-3/TRBV12-4; cdr3_nt: TGTGCCAGCAGCAGGGACCCACGGGGAATGACCCAGCATTTT; cdr3_aa: CASSRDPRGMTQHF
clone_size: many; d_call: .; j_call: TRBJ1-4; v_call: TRBV18; cdr3_nt: TGTGCCAGCTCACCGTGGCAGTCTAATGAAAAACTGTTTTTT; cdr3_aa: CASSPWQSNEKLFF
clone_size: many; d_call: TRBD1; j_call: TRBJ1-2; v_call: TRBV30; cdr3_nt: TGTGCCTGGAGTGGTACTAAGGACAGGGATAACTATGGCTACACCTTC; cdr3_aa: CAWSGTKDRDNYGYTF
clone_size: many; d_call: .; j_call: TRBJ1-1; v_call: TRBV2; cdr3_nt: TGTGCCAGCAGGGGTCAGGGAAAAGCTTTCTTT; cdr3_aa: CASRGQGKAFF
clone_size: .; d_call: .; j_call: TRBJ2-7; v_call: TRBV24-1; cdr3_nt: TGTGCCACCAGTGCCGCCCTGGGCTTTCAGTACTTC; cdr3_aa: CATSAALGFQYF
clone_size: many; d_call: .; j_call: TRBJ1-1; v_call: TRBV7-3; cdr3_nt: TGTGCCAGCAGCTCTACTTCAGGGTACACTGAAGCTTTCTTT; cdr3_aa: CASSSTSGYTEAFF
clone_size: .; d_call: TRBD1; j_call: TRBJ1-2; v_call: TRBV2; cdr3_nt: TGTGCCAGCTTGCTAGCGGGACAGGGGTGGTATGGCTACACCTTC; cdr3_aa: CASLLAGQGWYGYTF
clone_size: few; d_call: .; j_call: TRBJ1-5; v_call: TRBV6-1; cdr3_nt: TGTGCCAGCAGTCATCGAGGCAGCGGGGGTCAGCCCCAGCATTTT; cdr3_aa: CASSHRGSGGQPQHF
clone_size: many; d_call: .; j_call: TRBJ2-3; v_call: TRBV12-3/TRBV12-4; cdr3_nt: TGTGCCAGCAGTTCTCGGGGCAGGGGAGGCACAGATACGCAGTATTTT; cdr3_aa: CASSSRGRGGTDTQYF
clone_size: many; d_call: .; j_call: TRBJ1-2; v_call: TRBV6-2/TRBV6-3; cdr3_nt: TGTGCCAGCAGTTACTCTCCGGACAGCCCAGCTAACTATGGCTACACCTTC; cdr3_aa: CASSYSPDSPANYGYTF
clone_size: many; d_call: TRBD2; j_call: TRBJ2-6; v_call: TRBV5-1; cdr3_nt: TGCGCCAGCAGCTTGGCACGGGGGGCTGGGGCCAACGTCCTGACTTTC; cdr3_aa: CASSLARGAGANVLTF
clone_size: .; d_call: TRBD2; j_call: TRBJ2-3; v_call: TRBV5-1; cdr3_nt: TGCGCCAGCAGCTTTGGTAGCGGGAGGGCCGGGACAGATACGCAGTATTTT; cdr3_aa: CASSFGSGRAGTDTQYF
clone_size: many; d_call: .; j_call: TRBJ1-1; v_call: TRBV7-8; cdr3_nt: TGTGCCAGCAGCTTAACAGGGTCCGGATTTGCTTTCTTT; cdr3_aa: CASSLTGSGFAFF
clone_size: .; d_call: .; j_call: TRBJ2-1; v_call: TRBV7-3; cdr3_nt: TGTGCCAGCAGCTCCTCCCCTGGAGCGATGTGGGGTAGTAATGAGCAGTTCTTC; cdr3_aa: CASSSSPGAMWGSNEQFF
clone_size: many; d_call: TRBD1; j_call: TRBJ2-7; v_call: TRBV12-3/TRBV12-4; cdr3_nt: TGTGCCAGCAGTACTAGGACAGGGGGTGGCGAGCAGTACTTC; cdr3_aa: CASSTRTGGGEQYF
clone_size: few; d_call: TRBD2; j_call: TRBJ2-2; v_call: TRBV20-1; cdr3_nt: TGCAGTGCTAGAGATAGAGACTTTGTCGGACTAGCGGGAGAGAACACCGGGGAGCTGTTTTTT; cdr3_aa: CSARDRDFVGLAGENTGELFF
clone_size: many; d_call: .; j_call: TRBJ2-3; v_call: TRBV12-3/TRBV12-4; cdr3_nt: TGTGCCAGCCGCAACTTGAGAGGGCCTGCAGATACGCAGTATTTT; cdr3_aa: CASRNLRGPADTQYF
clone_size: .; d_call: .; j_call: TRBJ2-1; v_call: TRBV10-3; cdr3_nt: TGTGCCATCAAAGGGATAGCGGCGCCCTACAATGAGCAGTTCTTC; cdr3_aa: CAIKGIAAPYNEQFF
clone_size: many; d_call: .; j_call: TRBJ1-1; v_call: TRBV29-1; cdr3_nt: TGCAGCGTTGAATCGCGCTTATCGTCTGAAGCTTTCTTT; cdr3_aa: CSVESRLSSEAFF
clone_size: many; d_call: .; j_call: TRBJ2-5; v_call: TRBV6-1; cdr3_nt: TGTGCCAGCAGTGAGGCCGGGTACCAAGAGACCCAGTACTTC; cdr3_aa: CASSEAGYQETQYF
clone_size: .; d_call: TRBD1; j_call: TRBJ2-1; v_call: TRBV28; cdr3_nt: TGTGCCAGCAGTACCCCCGGACAGGGAGCCTACAATGAGCAGTTCTTC; cdr3_aa: CASSTPGQGAYNEQFF
clone_size: .; d_call: .; j_call: TRBJ1-6; v_call: TRBV14; cdr3_nt: TGTGCCAGCAGCCAGGCAGGGAGCTCCTATAATTCACCCCTCCACTTT; cdr3_aa: CASSQAGSSYNSPLHF
clone_size: few; d_call: .; j_call: TRBJ2-7; v_call: TRBV9; cdr3_nt: TGTGCCAGCAGCGGGCGGGACTCCTACGAGCAGTACTTC; cdr3_aa: CASSGRDSYEQYF
clone_size: few; d_call: .; j_call: TRBJ1-1; v_call: TRBV5-1; cdr3_nt: TGCGCCAGCAGCGTGCCGGGGGTTAAGCGGGGAGAAGCTTTCTTT; cdr3_aa: CASSVPGVKRGEAFF
clone_size: few; d_call: TRBD2; j_call: TRBJ2-3; v_call: TRBV7-9; cdr3_nt: TGTGCCAGCAGCGAGGGACTAGCGGGACCCACAGATACGCAGTATTTT; cdr3_aa: CASSEGLAGPTDTQYF
clone_size: many; d_call: .; j_call: TRBJ2-1; v_call: TRBV3-1; cdr3_nt: TGTGCCAGCAGCCGCGGGTATGAGCAGTTCTTC; cdr3_aa: CASSRGYEQFF
clone_size: .; d_call: .; j_call: TRBJ1-4; v_call: TRBV19; cdr3_nt: TGTGCCAGTAGCCAAACTAATGAAAAACTGGTTTTT; cdr3_aa: CASSQTNEKLVF
clone_size: .; d_call: .; j_call: TRBJ2-5; v_call: TRBV5-1; cdr3_nt: TGCGCCAGCGAACAGGGCAAGACCCAGTACTTC; cdr3_aa: CASEQGKTQYF
clone_size: many; d_call: .; j_call: TRBJ2-2; v_call: TRBV18; cdr3_nt: TGTGCCAGCTACCTTACCGGGGAGCTGTTTTTT; cdr3_aa: CASYLTGELFF
clone_size: few; d_call: TRBD2; j_call: TRBJ2-1; v_call: TRBV29-1; cdr3_nt: TGCAGCGTTGAAACCCCTAGCGGAAATGAGCAGTTCTTC; cdr3_aa: CSVETPSGNEQFF
clone_size: .; d_call: .; j_call: TRBJ1-1; v_call: TRBV5-1; cdr3_nt: TGCGCCAGCAGCTTGGCCTTAACTATGAACACTGAAGCTTTCTTT; cdr3_aa: CASSLALTMNTEAFF
clone_size: few; d_call: .; j_call: TRBJ2-5; v_call: TRBV5-6; cdr3_nt: TGTGCCAGCAGCTTCGAGGGGGAACAAGAGACCCAGTACTTC; cdr3_aa: CASSFEGEQETQYF
clone_size: many; d_call: .; j_call: TRBJ2-3; v_call: TRBV28; cdr3_nt: TGTGCCAGCAGTTACCGCCGACTAGATTTAAGCACAGATACGCAGTATTTT; cdr3_aa: CASSYRRLDLSTDTQYF
clone_size: many; d_call: .; j_call: TRBJ1-5; v_call: TRBV3-1; cdr3_nt: TGTGCCAGCAGCCAAGACACACAGAGCAATCAGCCCCAGCATTTT; cdr3_aa: CASSQDTQSNQPQHF
clone_size: few; d_call: .; j_call: TRBJ2-7; v_call: TRBV4-2; cdr3_nt: TGTGCCAGCAGCCAAGATCAGAGGGACCGATCCTACGAGCAGTACTTC; cdr3_aa: CASSQDQRDRSYEQYF
clone_size: many; d_call: TRBD2; j_call: TRBJ2-3; v_call: TRBV10-3; cdr3_nt: TGTGCCATCAGTGAGTCGCCGAGCGGGATGGGCGGCGATACGCAGTATTTT; cdr3_aa: CAISESPSGMGGDTQYF
clone_size: .; d_call: TRBD2; j_call: TRBJ2-2; v_call: TRBV20-1; cdr3_nt: TGCAGTGATAGAGGGCAGGGCGGGAGGGATCTCACCGGGGAGCTGTTTTTT; cdr3_aa: CSDRGQGGRDLTGELFF
clone_size: many; d_call: TRBD1; j_call: TRBJ2-1; v_call: TRBV14; cdr3_nt: TGTGCCAGCAGCCAAGTCCAGGGGGCAGGTGAGCAGTTCTTC; cdr3_aa: CASSQVQGAGEQFF
clone_size: .; d_call: .; j_call: TRBJ1-2; v_call: TRBV29-1; cdr3_nt: TGCAGCGTTGAAGGGGGAATGGGGGCTTATGGCTACACCTTC; cdr3_aa: CSVEGGMGAYGYTF
clone_size: many; d_call: TRBD2; j_call: TRBJ2-7; v_call: TRBV6-7; cdr3_nt: TGTGCCAGCACCACTCCCCCGGGGGGGGGCTACGAGCAGTACTTC; cdr3_aa: CASTTPPGGGYEQYF
clone_size: many; d_call: .; j_call: TRBJ2-3; v_call: TRBV18; cdr3_nt: TGTGCCAGCTCACCTAAGCGAGGGAGTACAGATACGCAGTATTTT; cdr3_aa: CASSPKRGSTDTQYF
clone_size: .; d_call: .; j_call: TRBJ2-7; v_call: TRBV24-1; cdr3_nt: TGTGCCACCAGTGATTCGCAGGCGGACGAGCAGTACTTC; cdr3_aa: CATSDSQADEQYF
clone_size: many; d_call: .; j_call: TRBJ2-5; v_call: TRBV18; cdr3_nt: TGTGCCAGCTCACGACAGATCCAAGAGACCCAGTACTTC; cdr3_aa: CASSRQIQETQYF
clone_size: .; d_call: TRBD2; j_call: TRBJ2-2; v_call: TRBV3-1; cdr3_nt: TGTGCCAGCAGCTCGGGTGGGAGGGCGAACACCGGGGAGCTGTTTTTT; cdr3_aa: CASSSGGRANTGELFF
clone_size: many; d_call: TRBD1; j_call: TRBJ1-2; v_call: TRBV2; cdr3_nt: TGTGCCAGCAGGGTATCAGGGGGCGGCTATGGCTACACCTTC; cdr3_aa: CASRVSGGGYGYTF
clone_size: .; d_call: .; j_call: TRBJ2-6; v_call: TRBV20-1; cdr3_nt: TGCAGTGCTAGAGATCGGTACAGTTCATCTTGGGCCAACGTCCTGACTTTC; cdr3_aa: CSARDRYSSSWANVLTF